The table lists the clone carrying this TCR beta chain with many counts. Its specificity is not known. This entry comes from a study of read filtering for tumor transcriptome and immune sequencing. Regarding the study as a whole: Sorted CD138-negative bone marrow cells were not purified T cells.

V shed 5 bases, J shed 5 bases, and the junction held 10 bases outside the gene matches. Germline V gene data show CDR1 as MDHEN and CDR2 as SYDVKM. The CDR3 length is 15 residues. Molecular barcoded adaptors covering alpha/delta and beta/gamma chains were used on approximately 400 ng RNA. Each CDR3 protein gets one entry after TCRdb re-called the reads with MiXCR. The table records around 33,000 distinct CDR3 sequences, 15% to 20% of them present only once. Every patient had bone marrow sampled while the disease was active. The TCR originated in a donor aged 40 or over with multiple myeloma. The chain couples TRBV28 to TRBJ1-1; 8 nucleotides match TRBD1. Sequencing was performed on a population of CD138-negative cells sorted from bone marrow. The DNA for the CDR3 is TGTGCCAGCAGTACATTCTCCAGGGGGCCAACTGAAGCTTTCTTT. Translated, it gives CASSTFSRGPTEAFF.